The T cell receptor beta chain described here comes from a study of OX40 agonist ivuxolimab in advanced cancers. Study-wide context: Those enrolled were 82.7% male, with a mean age of about 66 years and ages from about 20 to 85. Therapy given before enrollment (anti-PD-1, anti-PD-L1 or anti-CTLA-4) was allowed, and 40% to 50% had some. Partial responses were achieved by three patients, one with hepatocellular carcinoma and two with cutaneous melanoma.

The timepoints at which blood was sampled were baseline, cycle 4 day 1, and cycle 7 day 1. V was clipped by 1 base and J by 5 bases, with 8 bases between them. The CDR3 runs 13 residues. Germline V gives CDR1 SGHDN, CDR2 FVKESK. Here immunoSEQ multiplex PCR was the method, and the copy in TCRdb shows in-frame clones only, minus some. The table includes roughly 150,000 clones, around 94% detected once. The TCR comes from an adult with an advanced solid tumor such as melanoma, head and neck, liver or kidney cancer. Sequences were derived from CD4+ or CD8+ T cells sorted from blood, sampled in a trial of the OX40 agonist ivuxolimab. The chain has TRBV14 and TRBJ1-2; no clear D gene. The CDR3, as DNA: TGTGCCAGCAGCCAAGTAGGGATGTATGGCTACACCTTC. The encoded protein is CASSQVGMYGYTF. The entire variable domain, with the rest obtained from reference TRBV14 and TRBJ1-2, is as follows: EAGVTQFPSHSVIEKGQTVTLRCDPISGHDNLYWYRRVMGKEIKFLLHFVKESKQDESGMPNNRFLAERTGGTYSTLKVQPAELEDSGVYFCASSQVGMYGYTFGSGTRLTVV.